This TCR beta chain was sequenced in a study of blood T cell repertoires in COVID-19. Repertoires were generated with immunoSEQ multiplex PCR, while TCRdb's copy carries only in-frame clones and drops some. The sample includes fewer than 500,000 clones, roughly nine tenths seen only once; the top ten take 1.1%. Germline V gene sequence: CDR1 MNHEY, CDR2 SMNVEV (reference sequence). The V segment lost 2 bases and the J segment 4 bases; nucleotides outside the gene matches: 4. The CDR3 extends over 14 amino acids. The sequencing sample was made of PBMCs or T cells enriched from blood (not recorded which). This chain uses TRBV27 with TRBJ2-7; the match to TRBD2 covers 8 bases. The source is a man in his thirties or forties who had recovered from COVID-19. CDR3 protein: CASSLTGTRYEQYF. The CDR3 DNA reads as TGTGCCAGCAGTTTAACAGGGACTAGGTACGAGCAGTACTTC.